This TCR beta chain came from a study of OX40 agonist ivuxolimab in advanced cancers. Study-level information: Intravenous ivuxolimab was administered to patients every 2 weeks at 0.01 to 10 mg/kg. Hepatocellular carcinoma, melanoma, renal cell or head and neck cancer was diagnosed in the dose-escalation patients. Age averaged roughly 60 years (range roughly 20 to 90), and less than 85% were male.

TCRdb's copy holds only in-frame clones and misses some; the assay was immunoSEQ multiplex PCR. Among tens of thousands of clones listed, nearly 85% were seen once. Germline values: CDR1 MNHNY, CDR2 SVGAGI (reference sequence). V was clipped by 5 bases and J by 1 base; unmatched bases: 6. The CDR3 sequence is 15 residues long. The sample holds one count of this clone. The starting material was CD4+ or CD8+ T cells sorted from blood, obtained in a trial of the OX40 agonist ivuxolimab. The sequence derives from an adult with an advanced solid tumor such as melanoma, head and neck, liver or kidney cancer. The J gene is TRBJ1-1, the V gene TRBV6-6, with 8 bases matching TRBD1. The CDR3, as DNA: TGTGCCAGCAGTGCTTGGACAGGGTGGAACACTGAAGCTTTCTTT. This codes for CASSAWTGWNTEAFF.